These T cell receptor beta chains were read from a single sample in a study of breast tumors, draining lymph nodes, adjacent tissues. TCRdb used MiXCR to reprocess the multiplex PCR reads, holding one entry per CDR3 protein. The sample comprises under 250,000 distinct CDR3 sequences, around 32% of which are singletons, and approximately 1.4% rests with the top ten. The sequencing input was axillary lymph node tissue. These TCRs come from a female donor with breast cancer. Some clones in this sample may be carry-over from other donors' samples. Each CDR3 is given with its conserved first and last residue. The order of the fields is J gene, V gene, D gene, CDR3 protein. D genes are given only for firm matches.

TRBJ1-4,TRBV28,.,CASSSIDGRTNEKLFF
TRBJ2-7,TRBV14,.,CASSQGGASSYEQYF
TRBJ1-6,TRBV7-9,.,CASSGGGQNSPLHF
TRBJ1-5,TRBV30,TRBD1,CAWSAGQALINQPQHF
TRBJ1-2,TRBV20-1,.,CSARGGGRGNTF
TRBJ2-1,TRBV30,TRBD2,CAWSLAGGTYNEQFF
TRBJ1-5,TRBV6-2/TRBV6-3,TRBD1,CASSSGRGRYQPQHF
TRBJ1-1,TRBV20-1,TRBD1,CSARDRGRGTEAFF
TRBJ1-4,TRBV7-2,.,CASKGGGGKLFF
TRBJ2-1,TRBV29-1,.,CQLTTGTKAYNEQFF
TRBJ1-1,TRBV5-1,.,CASSTSLANTEAFF
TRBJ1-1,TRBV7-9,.,CASSSPSSGTEAFF
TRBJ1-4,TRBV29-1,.,CSVETARNGEQDEKLFF
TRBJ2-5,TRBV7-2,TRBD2,CASSTSGSGETQYF
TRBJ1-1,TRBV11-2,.,CASSLNTIQEAFF
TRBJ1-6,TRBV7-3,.,CASSLAGDSPLYF
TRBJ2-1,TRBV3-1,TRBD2,CASSQDLSGRAREQFF
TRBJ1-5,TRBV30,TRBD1,CAWSVQGTGGQPQHF
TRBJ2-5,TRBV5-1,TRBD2,CASSLTGGEETQYF
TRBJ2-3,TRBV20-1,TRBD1,CSASKTGVGSGDTRYF
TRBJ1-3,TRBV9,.,CASSGSTANYGYTIYF
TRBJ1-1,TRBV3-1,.,CASSPWGGEAFF
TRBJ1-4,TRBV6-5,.,CASSYGGRPNEKLFF
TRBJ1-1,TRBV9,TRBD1,CASAGGATEAFF
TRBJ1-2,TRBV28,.,CASSWEIYGYTF
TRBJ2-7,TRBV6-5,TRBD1,CASSSGGAGSYEQYF
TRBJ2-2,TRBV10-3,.,CAISESAGELFF
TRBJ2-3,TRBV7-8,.,CASSRQGRGGLGSPTDTQYF
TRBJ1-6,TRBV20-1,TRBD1,CSARTTGRYNSPLHF
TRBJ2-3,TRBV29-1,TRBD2,CSVETSFTDTQYF
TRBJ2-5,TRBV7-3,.,CASSSPTGQETQYF
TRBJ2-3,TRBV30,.,CAWSVSANTDTQYF
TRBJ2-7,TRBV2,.,CASSEALRSYEQYF
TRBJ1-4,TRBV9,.,CASTQGRGGNEKLFF
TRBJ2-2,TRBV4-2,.,CASSHPKGGANTGELFF
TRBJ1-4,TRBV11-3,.,CASSRGPNEKLFF
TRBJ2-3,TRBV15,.,CATSTPGTSFSTDTQYF
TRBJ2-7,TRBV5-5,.,CASSLRGAQDEQYF
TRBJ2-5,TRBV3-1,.,CASSQPGGGRETQYF
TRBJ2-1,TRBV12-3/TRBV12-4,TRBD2,CASSRLAGGYNEQFF
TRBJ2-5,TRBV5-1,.,CASSLQGGQDTQYF